This T cell receptor (beta chain) was obtained from a study of cytomegalovirus exposure and HLA in healthy donors. Study outcomes and limitations: Most TCR sequences were seen very rarely across donors, but some public TCRs occurred in many. Reportedly, a later analysis found an Asian-associated ancestry cluster had fewer N-insertions than the roughly 700-donor mean. The analysis excluded some indistinguishable V segments, including TRBV6-2 and TRBV6-3.

V was clipped by 5 bases and J by 5 bases; unmatched bases: 5. This CDR3 comprises 15 residues. CDR1 LNHDA and CDR2 SQIVND come from the germline V gene (reference sequence). With regard to this clone: The antigen is not known.

With 60 Vbeta and 13 Jbeta primers, the PCR was carried out. Assay: immunoSEQ multiplex PCR; the TCRdb copy retains only in-frame clones and omits some. The data hold over 150,000 clones, with roughly 79% observed a single time. V and J are TRBV19 and TRBJ2-7; 14 bases align to TRBD2. Material for sequencing was PBMCs. The sequence was collected from a woman in her fifties or sixties in good health and CMV-seronegative. The DNA of the CDR3 is TGTGCCAGTAGTGGAGGGACTAGCGGGAGACACGAGCAGTACTTC. Amino acid sequence: CASSGGTSGRHEQYF.